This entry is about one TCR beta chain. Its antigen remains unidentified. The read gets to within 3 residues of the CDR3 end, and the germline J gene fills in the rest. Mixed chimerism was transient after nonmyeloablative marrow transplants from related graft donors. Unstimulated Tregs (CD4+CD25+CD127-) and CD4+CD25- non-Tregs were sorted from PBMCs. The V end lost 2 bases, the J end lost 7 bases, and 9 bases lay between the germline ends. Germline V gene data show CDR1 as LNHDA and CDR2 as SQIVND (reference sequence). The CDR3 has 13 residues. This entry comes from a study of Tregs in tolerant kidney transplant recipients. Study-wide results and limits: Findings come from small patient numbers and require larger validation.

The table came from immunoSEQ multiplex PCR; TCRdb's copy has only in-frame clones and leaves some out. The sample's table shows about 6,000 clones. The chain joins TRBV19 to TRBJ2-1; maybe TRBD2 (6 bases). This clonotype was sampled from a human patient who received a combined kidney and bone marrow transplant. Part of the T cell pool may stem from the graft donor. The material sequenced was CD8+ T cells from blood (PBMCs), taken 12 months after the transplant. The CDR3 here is CASSITGGNEQFF. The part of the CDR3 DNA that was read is TGTGCCAGTAGTATAACCGGAGGGAATGAG.